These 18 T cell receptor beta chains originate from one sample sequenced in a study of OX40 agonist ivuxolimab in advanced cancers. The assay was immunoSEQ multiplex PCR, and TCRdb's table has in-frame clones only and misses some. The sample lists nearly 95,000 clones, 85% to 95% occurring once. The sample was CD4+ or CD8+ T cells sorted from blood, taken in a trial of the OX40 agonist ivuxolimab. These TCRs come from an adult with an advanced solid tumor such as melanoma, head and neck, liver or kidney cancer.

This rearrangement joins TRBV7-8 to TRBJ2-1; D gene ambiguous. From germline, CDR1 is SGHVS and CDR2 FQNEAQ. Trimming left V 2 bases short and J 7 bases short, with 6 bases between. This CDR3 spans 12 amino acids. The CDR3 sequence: CASSLSTNEQFF. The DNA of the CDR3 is TGTGCCAGCAGCTTATCTACTAATGAGCAGTTCTTC.

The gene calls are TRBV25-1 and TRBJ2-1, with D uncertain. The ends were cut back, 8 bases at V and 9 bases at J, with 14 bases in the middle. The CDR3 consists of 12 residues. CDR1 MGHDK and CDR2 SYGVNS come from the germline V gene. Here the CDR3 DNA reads TGTGCCAGCTCCCATACTGTCGGTGAGCAGTTCTTC. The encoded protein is CASSHTVGEQFF.

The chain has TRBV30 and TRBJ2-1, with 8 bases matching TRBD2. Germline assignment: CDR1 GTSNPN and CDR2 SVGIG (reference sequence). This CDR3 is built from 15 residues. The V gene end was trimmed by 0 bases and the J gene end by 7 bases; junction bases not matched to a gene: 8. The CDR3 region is CAWSVEREKPNEQFF. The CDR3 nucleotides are TGTGCCTGGAGTGTTGAGCGGGAGAAGCCAAATGAGCAGTTCTTC. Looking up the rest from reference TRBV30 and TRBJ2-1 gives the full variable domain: SQTIHQWPATLVQPVGSPLSLECTVEGTSNPNLYWYRQAAGRGLQLLFYSVGIGQISSEVPQNLSASRPQDRQFILSSKKLLLSDSGFYLCAWSVEREKPNEQFFGPGTRLTVL.

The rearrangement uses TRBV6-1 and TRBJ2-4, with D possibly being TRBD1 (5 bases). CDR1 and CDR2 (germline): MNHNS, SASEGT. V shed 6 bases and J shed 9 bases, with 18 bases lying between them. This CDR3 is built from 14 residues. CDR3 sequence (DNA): TGTGCCAGCAGCCCTCCCTCCCGACAGATCATTCAGTACTTC. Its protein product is CASSPPSRQIIQYF.

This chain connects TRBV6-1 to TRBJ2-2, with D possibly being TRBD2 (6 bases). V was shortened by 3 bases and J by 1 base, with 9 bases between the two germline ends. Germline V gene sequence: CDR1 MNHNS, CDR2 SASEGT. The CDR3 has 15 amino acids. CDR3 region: CASSESGRNTGELFF. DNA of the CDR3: TGTGCCAGCAGTGAGTCCGGGAGGAACACCGGGGAGCTGTTTTTT.

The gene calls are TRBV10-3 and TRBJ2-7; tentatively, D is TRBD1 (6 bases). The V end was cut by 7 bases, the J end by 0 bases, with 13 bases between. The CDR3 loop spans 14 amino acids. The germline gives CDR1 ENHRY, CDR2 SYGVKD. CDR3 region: CAITEGGFSYEQYF. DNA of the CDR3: TGTGCCATCACCGAAGGGGGTTTCTCCTACGAGCAGTACTTC.

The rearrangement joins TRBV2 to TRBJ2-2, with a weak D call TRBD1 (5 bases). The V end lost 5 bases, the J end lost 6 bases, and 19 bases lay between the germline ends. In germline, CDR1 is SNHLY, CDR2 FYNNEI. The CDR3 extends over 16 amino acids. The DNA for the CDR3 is TGTGCCAGCAGTCATAAAAGGGGCGAGCCTGCCGGGGAGCTGTTTTTT. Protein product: CASSHKRGEPAGELFF.

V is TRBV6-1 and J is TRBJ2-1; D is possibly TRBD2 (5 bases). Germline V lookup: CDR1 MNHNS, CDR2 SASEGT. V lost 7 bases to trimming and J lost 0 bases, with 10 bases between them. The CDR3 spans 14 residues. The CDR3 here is CASNGGFSYNEQFF. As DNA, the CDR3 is TGTGCCAGCAACGGCGGGTTCTCCTACAATGAGCAGTTCTTC.

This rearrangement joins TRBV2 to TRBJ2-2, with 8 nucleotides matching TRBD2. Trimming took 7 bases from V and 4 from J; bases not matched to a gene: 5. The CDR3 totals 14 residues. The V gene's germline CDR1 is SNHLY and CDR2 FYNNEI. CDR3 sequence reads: CASMSGGGTGELFF. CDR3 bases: TGTGCCAGCATGTCCGGGGGGGGCACCGGGGAGCTGTTTTTT.

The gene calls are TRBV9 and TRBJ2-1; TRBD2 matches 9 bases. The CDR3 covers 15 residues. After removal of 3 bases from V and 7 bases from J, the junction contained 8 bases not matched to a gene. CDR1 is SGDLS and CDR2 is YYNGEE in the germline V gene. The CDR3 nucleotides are TGTGCCAGCAGCGGCAGGGGACTAGCCTCGAATGAGCAGTTCTTC. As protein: CASSGRGLASNEQFF.

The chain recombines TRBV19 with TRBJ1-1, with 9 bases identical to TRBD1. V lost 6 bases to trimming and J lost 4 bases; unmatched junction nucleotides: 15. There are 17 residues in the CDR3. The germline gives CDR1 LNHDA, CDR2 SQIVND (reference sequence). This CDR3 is CASSPFRDRDYGTEAFF. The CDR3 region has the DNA TGTGCCAGTAGCCCTTTCCGGGACAGGGATTATGGCACTGAAGCTTTCTTT.

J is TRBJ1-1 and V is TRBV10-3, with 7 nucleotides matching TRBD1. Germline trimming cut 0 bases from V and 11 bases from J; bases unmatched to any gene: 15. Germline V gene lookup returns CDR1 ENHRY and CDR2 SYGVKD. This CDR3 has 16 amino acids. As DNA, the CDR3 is TGTGCCATCAGTGAGTCGAACCTAGGACAGGTCTTGAGTGCTTTCTTT. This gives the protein CAISESNLGQVLSAFF.

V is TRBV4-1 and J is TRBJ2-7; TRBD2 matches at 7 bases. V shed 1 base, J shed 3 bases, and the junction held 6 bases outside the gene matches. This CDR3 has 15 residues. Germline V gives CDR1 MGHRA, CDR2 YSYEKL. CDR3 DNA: TGCGCCAGCAGCCAAGCGGCGCGGGAGAACTACGAGCAGTACTTC. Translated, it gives CASSQAARENYEQYF.

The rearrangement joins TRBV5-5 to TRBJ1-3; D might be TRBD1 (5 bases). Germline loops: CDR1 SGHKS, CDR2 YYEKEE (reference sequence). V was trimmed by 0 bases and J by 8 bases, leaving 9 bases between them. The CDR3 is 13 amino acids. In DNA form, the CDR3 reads TGTGCCAGCAGCTTGGCAGGGATAGACACCATATATTTT. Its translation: CASSLAGIDTIYF. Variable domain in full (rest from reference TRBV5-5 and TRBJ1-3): DAGVTQSPTHLIKTRGQQVTLRCSPISGHKSVSWYQQVLGQGPQFIFQYYEKEERGRGNFPDRFSARQFPNYSSELNVNALLLGDSALYLCASSLAGIDTIYFGEGSWLTVV.

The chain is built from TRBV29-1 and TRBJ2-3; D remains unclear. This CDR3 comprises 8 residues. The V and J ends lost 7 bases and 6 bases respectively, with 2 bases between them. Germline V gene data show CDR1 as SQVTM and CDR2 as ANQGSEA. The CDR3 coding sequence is TGCAGCGGTGATACGCAGTATTTT. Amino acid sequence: CSGDTQYF.

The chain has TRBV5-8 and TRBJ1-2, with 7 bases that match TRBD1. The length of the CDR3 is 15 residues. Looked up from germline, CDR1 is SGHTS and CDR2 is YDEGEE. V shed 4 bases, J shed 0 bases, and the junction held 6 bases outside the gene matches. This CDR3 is CASSATGTANYGYTF. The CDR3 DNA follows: TGTGCCAGCAGCGCCACCGGGACAGCTAACTATGGCTACACCTTC.

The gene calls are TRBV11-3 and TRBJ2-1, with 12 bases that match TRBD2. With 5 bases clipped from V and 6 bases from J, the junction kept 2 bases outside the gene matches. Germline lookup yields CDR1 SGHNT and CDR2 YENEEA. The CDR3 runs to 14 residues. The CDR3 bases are TGTGCCAGCAGCACTAGCGGGAGGTTCAATGAGCAGTTCTTC. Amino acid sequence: CASSTSGRFNEQFF.

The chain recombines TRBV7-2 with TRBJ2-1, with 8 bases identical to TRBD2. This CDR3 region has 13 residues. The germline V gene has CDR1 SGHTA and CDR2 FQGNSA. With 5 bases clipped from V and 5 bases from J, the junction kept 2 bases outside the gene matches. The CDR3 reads CASSHGGDNEQFF. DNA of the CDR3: TGTGCCAGCAGCCACGGGGGGGACAATGAGCAGTTCTTC.